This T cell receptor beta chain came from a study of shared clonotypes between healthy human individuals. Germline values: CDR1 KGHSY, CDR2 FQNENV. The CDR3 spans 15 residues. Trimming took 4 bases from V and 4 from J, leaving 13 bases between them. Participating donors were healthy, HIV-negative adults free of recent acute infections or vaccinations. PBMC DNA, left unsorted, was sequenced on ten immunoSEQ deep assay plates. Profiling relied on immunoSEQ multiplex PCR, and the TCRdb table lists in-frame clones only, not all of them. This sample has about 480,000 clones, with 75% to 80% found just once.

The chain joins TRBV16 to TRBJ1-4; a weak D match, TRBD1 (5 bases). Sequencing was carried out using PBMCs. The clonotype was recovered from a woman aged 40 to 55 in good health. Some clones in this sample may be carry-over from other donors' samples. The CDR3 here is CASSPRGGGNEKLFF. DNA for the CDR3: TGTGCCAGCAGCCCGCGGGGCGGTGGTAATGAAAAACTGTTTTTT.